This TCR beta chain came from a study of CD8+ T cells in alopecia areata. RNA was isolated and reverse transcribed to cDNA, the sequencing template. Assay: immunoSEQ multiplex PCR; the TCRdb copy retains only in-frame clones and omits some. The sample has some 130,000 clones, about 60% seen once. The clonotype comes from a human donor with alopecia areata. The material sequenced was CD4+ T cells sorted from blood, taken at week 0.

CDR3 nucleotide sequence: TGTGCCAGCAGATACAGGGCGGCCGGGGAGCTGTTTTTT. Amino acids: CASRYRAAGELFF. This chain uses TRBV7-2 with TRBJ2-2; a weak D match, TRBD1 (6 bases). The CDR3 covers 13 residues. The V end lost 6 bases, the J end lost 6 bases, and 11 bases lay between the germline ends. CDR1 SGHTA and CDR2 FQGNSA come from the germline V gene.